A selection of T cell receptor beta chains follows, all from one sample in a study of CD8 T cells in ankylosing spondylitis. Each CDR3 protein gets one entry after TCRdb re-called the 5' RACE reads with MiXCR. In the table there are about 240,000 distinct CDR3 sequences, 8.6% of which are singletons. The specimen was blood, either unsorted or a sorted T cell fraction (not recorded which). Receptor source: a male donor with ankylosing spondylitis or in good health (not recorded which). The CDR3 runs from the conserved cysteine through the conserved F or W. A D gene is named only where the DNA matches it firmly. A row's size may be missing; if present it is once, few, many or a size class.

many,TRBJ2-7,TRBV11-3,.,CASSSYRLTYEQYF,TGTGCCAGCAGCTCTTACCGGCTAACCTACGAGCAGTACTTC
many,TRBJ2-1,TRBV5-1,.,CASSLVGRRGNEQFF,TGCGCCAGCAGCTTGGTGGGTAGAAGAGGCAATGAGCAGTTCTTC
.,TRBJ2-1,TRBV6-1,TRBD1,CASRQGSYNEQFF,TGTGCCAGCCGACAGGGGAGCTACAATGAGCAGTTCTTC
few,TRBJ2-4,TRBV30,TRBD2,CAWSVLAGADIQYF,TGTGCCTGGAGTGTACTAGCGGGAGCGGACATTCAGTACTTC
many,TRBJ2-3,TRBV9,.,CASSVAVPGYF,TGTGCCAGCAGCGTAGCTGTTCCGGGGTATTTT
few,TRBJ1-5,TRBV28,.,CASHLGGRSNQPQHF,TGTGCCAGCCATCTCGGAGGCAGAAGCAATCAGCCCCAGCATTTT
.,TRBJ1-2,TRBV20-1,.,CSAREGPYNGYTF,TGCAGTGCTAGAGAGGGGCCTTATAATGGCTACACCTTC
few,TRBJ2-3,TRBV19,TRBD2,CASSPRTSSLTDTQYF,TGTGCCAGTAGTCCGCGGACTAGCTCCCTCACAGATACGCAGTATTTT
many,TRBJ2-1,TRBV12-3/TRBV12-4,.,CASSPAYNEQFF,TGTGCCAGCAGTCCGGCCTACAATGAGCAGTTCTTC
many,TRBJ2-7,TRBV6-5,TRBD1,CASSLQGKGAYEQYF,TGTGCCAGCAGCTTACAGGGGAAGGGAGCCTACGAGCAGTACTTC
many,TRBJ2-7,TRBV29-1,.,CSVGQRGEQYF,TGCAGCGTAGGACAGAGGGGCGAGCAGTACTTC
many,TRBJ1-1,TRBV7-8,.,CASSPPEGGAEAFF,TGTGCCAGCAGCCCCCCCGAGGGTGGAGCTGAAGCTTTCTTT
few,TRBJ2-1,TRBV11-1,.,CASSSPMTETYNEQFF,TGTGCCAGCAGCTCACCCATGACAGAGACCTACAATGAGCAGTTCTTC
.,TRBJ1-6,TRBV5-1,.,CASSPEGGRSPLHF,TGCGCCAGCAGCCCCGAGGGGGGTAGATCACCCCTCCACTTT
many,TRBJ2-5,TRBV4-3,.,CASSQDVGLEETQYF,TGCGCCAGCAGCCAAGATGTGGGCCTAGAAGAGACCCAGTACTTC
few,TRBJ2-7,TRBV27,TRBD1,CASSTTGTAYEQYF,TGTGCCAGCAGTACCACCGGGACAGCCTACGAGCAGTACTTC
few,TRBJ2-7,TRBV5-1,.,CASSPGLGRESENEQYF,TGCGCCAGCAGCCCCGGTTTGGGTCGGGAGTCGGAAAACGAGCAGTACTTC
many,TRBJ2-7,TRBV3-1,TRBD1,CASTSGQGPYEQYF,TGTGCCAGCACTTCAGGACAGGGGCCGTACGAGCAGTACTTC
many,TRBJ1-5,TRBV9,TRBD1,CASSAGQGANQPQHF,TGTGCCAGCAGCGCCGGACAGGGGGCGAATCAGCCCCAGCATTTT
few,TRBJ1-5,TRBV20-1,.,CSASEGWSNQPQHF,TGCAGTGCTAGCGAGGGTTGGAGCAATCAGCCCCAGCATTTT
many,TRBJ2-5,TRBV7-2,.,CASSLGTAETQYF,TGTGCCAGCAGCTTAGGGACAGCAGAGACCCAGTACTTC
many,TRBJ2-7,TRBV5-5,.,CASSFEGVTGEQYF,TGTGCCAGCAGCTTCGAGGGAGTGACGGGAGAGCAGTACTTC
many,TRBJ2-1,TRBV7-2,.,CASSPDYLRNNEQFF,TGTGCCAGCAGCCCCGATTACCTCCGCAACAATGAGCAGTTCTTC